This T cell receptor (beta chain) was recovered during a study of T cell repertoires in cytomegalovirus infection (dated by TCRdb to between 2017 and 2020). Concerning the study at large: Donor HLA type was relevant to the analysis, because carriage of CMV infection together with the matching HLA type was indicated by public TCR beta signatures.

This sample was sequenced with an Illumina HiSeq 1500. TCRdb applied fastp at Q25 and MiXCR to the public reads, then kept only in-frame beta chains. Entries are consolidated by CDR3 protein sequence, retaining the most common genes and DNA. The table for this sample lists just under 300,000 distinct CDR3 sequences; about 9.2% of them were counted only once. Around 2.4% of the sample is taken by the ten largest. From a lookup of the germline V gene, CDR1 and CDR2 are SGHTA and FQGNSA. The V end loses 5 bases and the J end loses 8 bases, and a stretch of 18 bases separates them. The CDR3 spans 14 residues, from the cysteine through the phenylalanine. Only the CDR3 region is kept as DNA, spanning 42 bases read in frame from base 1. This clonotype was observed many times. Its antigen specificity is not known. Base qualities are not recorded, but no much larger clone differs from it by a single base. The investigation overall reported the following: In both this cohort and an independent roughly 350-donor cohort, the cumulative frequency of public TCR beta family members distinguished carriers of CMV infection plus the relevant HLA type. The ex vivo response was dominated by HLA-C-restricted CMV-specific TCR beta clonotypes, which also provided the single most frequent clonotype in two of eight donors.

The chain was built from TRBV7-2 and TRBJ1-2, with a weak D call of TRBD1 (5 bases match). This clonotype was obtained from a human donor in good health (CMV status not recorded). Some clones in this sample may be carry-over from other donors' samples. The sequencing sample was made of PBMCs. The bases read TGTGCCAGCAGCGGGGGACGGAACCTCTGGGGCTACACCTTC. The encoded protein is CASSGGRNLWGYTF.